This TCR beta chain emerged from a study of cytomegalovirus exposure and HLA in healthy donors (dated by TCRdb to the late 2010s). Study-wide context: In an earlier analysis of approximately 640 of the donors, 276 Gb of sequence data and approximately 120 million unique TCR beta sequences from roughly 190 million T cells were reported. An early release covering around 630 HLA-typed donors comprised around 300 gigabases of sequencing data and roughly 85 million unique TCR sequences. Of the 350 to 450 genotyped donors, less than 85% were placed in the genetic ancestry cluster associated with self-reported Caucasian donors. The aim of the study was to test whether cataloging public T cell receptors could identify signatures of past pathogen exposure. The study profiled the T cell repertoires of under 850 subjects by immunosequencing and related them to cytomegalovirus serostatus. Besides the first cohort of some 670 subjects, a separate validation cohort made up of around 120 different subjects was used. High-throughput TCR immunosequencing, statistical association of individual TCRs with disease status, and machine learning were combined to predict cytomegalovirus infection status. In a later analysis, previously published TCR beta repertoires from hundreds of donors were re-analyzed and high-resolution HLA genotyping was added so that TCR occurrence patterns could be studied. Rather than drawing on any new phenotypic data, the later analysis identified candidate immune exposures from TCR beta sequences and the way those sequences occurred across donors. An earlier analysis of approximately 580 of the donors used high-throughput TCR beta sequencing to judge whether each TCR beta V gene segment behaved as functional or pseudogenic. Donor age, sex, ethnicity and CMV serostatus were compiled alongside the repertoire data. Genome-wide SNP genotypes for about 65% of the roughly 670 donors were used in a later genetic analysis, which treated that subset as a discovery cohort. All discovery cohort repertoires had been generated using a single sequencing platform. Class I and class II HLA loci were covered by the typing at four-digit resolution. Typing coverage differed by locus: A, B, C, DRB1 and DQB1 were typed in about 620-630 donors, DQA1 in approximately 520, DPA1 in nearly 610, and DPB1 in 400 to 480. Several DR-DQ haplotypes were handled as single units for association and clustering because linkage in the cohort was strong. Across some 400 genotyped donors of the cohort, an average of roughly 200,000 unique TCR beta nucleotide sequences per donor were sequenced, and roughly a sixth of those sequences were non-productive. What the work shows at the level of the full study, not this receptor alone: A later analysis found that most CMV-associated TCR beta chains appeared HLA-restricted, with HLA associations seemingly driven largely by CMV exposure. HLA typing was unavailable for some donors at each locus, so association tests used only the typed subset. The authors suggested that the approach could potentially be generalized to other disease states and immunological phenotypes. Immune exposure information for the cohort was limited to CMV serostatus. The study gave a list of over 150 TCR beta chains associated with cytomegalovirus. Cytomegalovirus status was reported to be diagnosed by the classifier with high specificity and sensitivity in both the original and validation cohorts. A later analysis found that HLA-associated TCR beta chains were more clonally expanded and had lower generation probabilities than equally common non-associated chains. Some IMGT-functional V segments, including TRBV6-2 and TRBV6-3, could not be told apart with the 87-base-pair reads, so those segments were excluded. In a later analysis, several top co-occurrence clusters were reported to appear linked to parvovirus B19, influenza, CMV and Epstein-Barr virus. A cluster of highly shared sequence variants was judged likely to represent a technical artifact of the sequencing pipeline. Most TCR sequences were seen in very few donors, while some public TCRs were found in many individuals. According to a later analysis, TCR association rates differed among HLA loci, with DRB1 alleles showing the most associated TCRs and HLA-C alleles showing the fewest. A further reported finding was that TCR beta sequences accurately predicted the HLA-A and HLA-B alleles for most subjects in the first cohort. Linkage disequilibrium might explain the correlated functional status among segregating V segments, but an unknown experimental factor could not be excluded. The earlier analysis of fewer than 750 of the donors excluded roughly 16 rarely observed V segments, including chromosome 9 orphons, because counts were too low. An earlier analysis of approximately 500 of the donors showed that most TCR beta V segments appeared in productive rearrangements either about 87% or about 30% of the time, which broadly matched IMGT annotations. Assigning TCR associations to individual alleles was difficult when HLA alleles, especially DR and DQ, strongly co-occurred. In this cohort, only TCR beta chains were sequenced, and detectable features were limited by the absence of alpha or paired-chain data. In a later genetic analysis, fewer N-insertions in productive TCRs were reported among donors in an Asian-associated ancestry cluster than the approximately 670-donor mean. The presence/absence analyses assumed that sequencing depth was roughly uniform across donors, and that assumption may not be true. An association between a missense DCLRE1C variant and V-gene and J-gene trimming of TCR beta chains was found in a later genetic analysis and replicated in an independent cohort. A later analysis associated some 17,000 TCR beta sequences with specific HLA alleles at a false discovery rate of 0.05. In vitro tests confirmed that a few of the cytomegalovirus-associated TCR beta chains recognize cytomegalovirus antigens.

A remark on this clone: The antigen this receptor binds is unknown. No base quality values were provided; no much bigger clone lies one nucleotide off.

The cohort consisted of 600 to 700 healthy bone marrow donors. At the time of sampling, all cohort members were nominally healthy, though unrecorded immune exposures were likely present. The donor was CMV seronegative and belonged to the group of several hundred seronegative cohort members. Every donor gave a peripheral blood sample, and the peripheral blood mononuclear cells from that sample were used for TCR beta sequencing. Genomic DNA was extracted from the blood cell samples with the Qiagen DNeasy Blood Extraction Kit. V drops 5 bases and J drops 4 bases, leaving 14 bases in between. The CDR3 goes from the cysteine to the phenylalanine over 14 residues. Only the CDR3 DNA stays, 42 bases, in frame from base 1. CDR1 and CDR2, per the germline V gene (reference sequence), are MNHNY and SVGAGI. The method was the immunoSEQ multiplex PCR assay. For the multiplex PCR, a mixture combining 60 forward primers for TCR Vbeta segments and 13 reverse primers for TCR Jbeta segments was used. The CDR3 region of rearranged TCR beta genes was amplified from genomic DNA by a multiplex PCR assay. The Illumina HiSeq System was used to sequence the amplified TCR beta libraries as 87-base-pair reads. In the original analysis: Across the 700 or so repertoires, a later analysis counted roughly 84 million unique TCR beta chains, around 11 million of which were shared by at least two donors. Raw reads were error-corrected and collapsed into unique sequences with a nearest-neighbor algorithm that merged closely related sequences to remove PCR and sequencing errors. CDR3 sequences were aligned to IMGT reference sequences to assign V, D and J gene segments. For a sequence to be retained, a match of at least six nucleotides to both a V gene segment and a J gene segment was required. Rearrangements were classified as productive when the CDR3 lacked stop codons and remained in frame with V and J, and all other rearrangements were classified as non-productive. Following IMGT convention, CDR3 was defined as the stretch from the second conserved V-encoded cysteine up to the conserved J-encoded phenylalanine. Sequences without an unambiguous match to a single V gene segment were excluded from the earlier analysis of about 630 of the donors. In an earlier analysis of 587 of the donors, V segments were called functional above 56.7% productive rearrangements and were called segregating when the between-donor standard deviation exceeded 5%. A statistical classification framework was built to diagnose cytomegalovirus status from the catalog of TCR beta chain sequences. A later analysis assigned V and J genes by comparing TCR nucleotide sequences with IMGT/GENE-DB human TR gene sequences. A later analysis assigned CDR3 sequences and most-parsimonious VDJ recombination scenarios with the TCRdist pipeline. A later analysis defined each TCR beta chain by its CDR3 amino acid sequence plus V-gene family, and excluded reads lacking a unique V-gene family. As a way to deal with suspected cross-contamination and a sequencing artifact, a later analysis dropped 450 to 600 nucleotide sequences that were highly shared and had low generation probability. In a later analysis, a clonal expansion index was calculated for each public chain from normalized within-repertoire ranks of inferred template counts. In a later analysis, generation probabilities were computed with a VDJ recombination model fitted to out-of-frame rearrangements, and the resulting probabilities were checked against IGoR. A later analysis scored TCR-TCR, TCR-HLA and TCR-CMV co-occurrence with hypergeometric tests, applying a repertoire-size bias correction to TCR pairs. To estimate false discovery rates, a later analysis permuted the HLA or CMV assignments 20 times. A later analysis grouped co-occurring TCRs with DBSCAN, adding TCRdist sequence similarity when clustering within HLA-allele-positive subsets. Repertoires with fewer than 30,000 or more than 120,000 public chains were left out of co-occurrence clustering, as were a handful of repertoires with anomalous nucleotide sharing. The clones in this table, taken by TCRdb from immuneACCESS, are in-frame only. Not every clone is retained; where verified, under half of the shortfall comes from an unresolved V gene, and the cause of the rest is unknown. V and J calls plus clone size are reproduced from that table; the DNA served to infer D and trimming. The sample table holds about 130,000 clones, of which 72% were seen once. The top ten clones comprise less than 4.5% of the sample.

The chain is encoded by TRBV6-6 joined to TRBJ1-2; TRBD1 is a weak D gene call, 6 bases matching. This TCR was sampled from a man aged 25-45 years in good health and CMV-seronegative. Sequenced sample: PBMCs. The DNA is TGTGCCAGCAGTCACGGCGGACAGTCCTATGGCTACACCTTC. This is translated as CASSHGGQSYGYTF.